The sequence of this T cell receptor (beta chain) was determined in a study of blood T cell repertoires in COVID-19. Study-wide context: There were acute and convalescent COVID-19 samples, and they came from the United States, Italy and Spain. From T cells, B-cell-depleted T cells, or PBMCs came the material, which was cDNA or gDNA.

Enrollment of patients from Seattle took place during active infection, with longitudinal follow-up. Per the authors' pipeline: By means of reference gene primer amplification, nucleated cell counts were estimated. The method was immunoSEQ multiplex PCR; TCRdb's version includes in-frame clones alone and lacks a portion of them. V, J and clone size are taken as reported in that table, and D and trimming were inferred from the DNA itself. The data contain approximately 300,000 clones, around 82% of them seen just once; the ten biggest clones take up around 1%. Germline assignment: CDR1 SNHLY and CDR2 FYNNEI. The CDR3 extends over 15 amino acids. Germline trimming cut 2 bases from V and 3 bases from J; bases unmatched to any gene: 3.

The chain employs TRBV2 and TRBJ1-3; 8 bases line up with TRBD1. The sequence was collected from a human donor with COVID-19, enrolled during active disease. The donor label of this sample is uncertain. The sequenced sample was peripheral blood. The CDR3 DNA sequence: TGTGCCAGCAGTGAACAGGGGGCAAGTGGAAACACCATATATTTT. Residues: CASSEQGASGNTIYF.